This T cell receptor (beta chain) was identified in a study of neurological immune-mediated disorders. The cDNA was synthesized by means of template-switch 5'RACE, which was carried out with 10-nucleotide random UMIs. Every sequencing run generated over 180 million TCR-beta sequences from 15-18 subjects. Each CDR3 protein is one row after TCRdb ran MiXCR on the 5' RACE reads. Of about 23,000 distinct CDR3 sequences in the sample, less than 15% were seen once. Germline CDR1 reads LNHNV; CDR2 reads YYDKDF (reference sequence). The CDR3 covers 17 residues. J was trimmed by 9 bases and V by 0 bases; bases with no gene match: 6. By share of the sample, this clonotype is medium-sized. What it binds is not known. Study-level results: Expansion of TCR clones was greatest in HTLV-1-associated myelopathy and smallest in multiple sclerosis, where it fell below that of healthy controls. TCR-beta repertoires seemed private in all groups, with no expanded CDR3 amino acid sequences shared.

Sequenced: PBMCs. This TCR derives from a woman aged 60-75 years with HTLV-1-associated myelopathy (HAM/TSP). This chain links TRBV15 with TRBJ2-1; 15 bases align to TRBD2. The CDR3 nucleotides read TGTGCCACCAGCAGAGATGGGACTAGCGGGGGGCCGGGTGAGCAGTTCTTC. This codes for CATSRDGTSGGPGEQFF. Using reference TRBV15 and TRBJ2-1 for the parts outside the CDR3, the full variable domain is DAMVIQNPRYQVTQFGKPVTLSCSQTLNHNVMYWYQQKSSQAPKLLFHYYDKDFNNEADTPDNFQSRRPNTSFCFLDIRSPGLGDTAMYLCATSRDGTSGGPGEQFFGPGTRLTVL.